Listed below are T cell receptor beta chains from one sample, sequenced in a study of T-cell memory formation after mild COVID-19. MiXCR, applied by TCRdb to the 5' RACE reads, yields one record per CDR3 protein. The sample includes more than 120,000 distinct CDR3 sequences, 15% to 20% of them seen just once. The specimen sequenced was PBMCs or a T cell subset sorted from them (not recorded which). These receptors all come from an adult woman who had mild COVID-19 (a few samples of this study predate the infection). Cell type and time point are not known. The CDR3 runs from the conserved cysteine through the conserved F or W. Fields, in order: D gene, clone size, V gene, J gene, CDR3 protein, CDR3 DNA. The D gene is left open where the match is weak. The size of a clone is reported for some rows only, either as once, few or many, or as a class for expanded clones.

TRBD1	few	TRBV7-8	TRBJ2-1	CASSLTAGTGGYNEQFF	TGTGCCAGCAGCTTAACAGCCGGGACAGGGGGTTACAATGAGCAGTTCTTC
TRBD1	few	TRBV4-2	TRBJ1-1	CASSRPSGQGRTEAFF	TGTGCCAGCAGCCGACCCTCAGGACAGGGGCGTACTGAAGCTTTCTTT
.	.	TRBV18	TRBJ1-2	CASSPPGGGYGYTF	TGTGCCAGCTCACCACCGGGGGGCGGCTATGGCTACACCTTC
TRBD1	.	TRBV27	TRBJ1-2	CASSLSRAGGYGYTF	TGTGCCAGCAGTTTATCTAGGGCAGGGGGCTATGGCTACACCTTC
TRBD2	.	TRBV7-3	TRBJ2-3	CASTLAGGPEDTQYF	TGTGCCAGCACCCTAGCGGGGGGGCCAGAAGATACGCAGTATTTT
TRBD2	few	TRBV7-3	TRBJ2-2	CASNRGDPGELFF	TGTGCCAGCAACCGGGGGGATCCCGGGGAGCTGTTTTTT
.	many	TRBV4-2	TRBJ2-5	CASSQVEGETQYF	TGTGCCAGCAGCCAAGTGGAGGGTGAGACCCAGTACTTC
.	once	TRBV7-9	TRBJ1-2	CASRQVGGGGYTF	TGTGCCAGCAGACAGGTGGGGGGCGGCGGCTACACCTTC
TRBD1	few	TRBV9	TRBJ2-5	CASSDRPGRGETQYF	TGTGCCAGCAGCGACCGACCGGGCAGGGGGGAGACCCAGTACTTC
.	once	TRBV27	TRBJ2-7	CASRRSLLSSYEQYF	TGTGCCAGCAGACGAAGTCTCCTTAGCTCCTACGAGCAGTACTTC
.	.	TRBV20-1	TRBJ2-3	CSATLAGAGDTQYF	TGCAGTGCTACCCTGGCGGGGGCGGGAGATACGCAGTATTTT
.	once	TRBV5-1	TRBJ1-4	CASSVSVAGRGNEKLFF	TGCGCCAGCAGCGTCTCCGTAGCGGGTCGTGGTAATGAAAAACTGTTTTTT
.	few	TRBV20-1	TRBJ2-6	CSATDTSGANVLTF	TGCAGTGCAACAGACACCTCTGGGGCCAACGTCCTGACTTTC
TRBD2	.	TRBV12-3/TRBV12-4	TRBJ2-5	CASRLAIQETQYF	TGTGCCAGCAGACTAGCGATACAAGAGACCCAGTACTTC
.	.	TRBV20-1	TRBJ2-7	CSARVPSHGEQYF	TGCAGTGCTAGAGTTCCTAGCCACGGCGAGCAGTACTTC
TRBD2	.	TRBV4-3	TRBJ2-3	CASSQNPQREGTDTQYF	TGCGCCAGCAGCCAGAACCCCCAGCGGGAGGGGACAGATACGCAGTATTTT
.	.	TRBV6-2/TRBV6-3	TRBJ1-6	CASRPAGRLSSPLHF	TGTGCCAGCAGACCCGCGGGACGGCTCAGTTCACCCCTCCACTTT
.	.	TRBV12-3/TRBV12-4	TRBJ2-2	CASSLIGGTGELFF	TGTGCCAGCAGTTTAATTGGGGGGACCGGGGAGCTGTTTTTT
TRBD2	many	TRBV5-1	TRBJ2-3	CASTSGSPGDTQYF	TGCGCCAGTACTAGCGGGAGTCCCGGAGATACGCAGTATTTT
TRBD2	.	TRBV24-1	TRBJ2-1	CATSAASGNSYNEQFF	TGTGCCACCAGTGCGGCTAGCGGGAACTCCTACAATGAGCAGTTCTTC
TRBD1	.	TRBV10-3	TRBJ2-7	CAIKTGQGTYEQYF	TGTGCCATCAAAACGGGACAGGGGACCTACGAGCAGTACTTC
TRBD1	.	TRBV5-1	TRBJ2-7	CASSWGTVDSYEQYF	TGCGCCAGCAGCTGGGGGACAGTTGACTCCTACGAGCAGTACTTC
TRBD1	many	TRBV5-6	TRBJ2-5	CASSLGWDDRGHETQYF	TGTGCCAGCAGCTTGGGATGGGACGACAGGGGGCACGAGACCCAGTACTTC
TRBD2	few	TRBV7-2	TRBJ2-1	CASSFPQRPGTSGNLISYNEQFF	TGTGCCAGCAGCTTTCCCCAAAGGCCCGGGACTAGCGGCAACCTTATCTCCTACAATGAGCAGTTCTTC
TRBD1	.	TRBV9	TRBJ2-2	CASSPTGATGELFF	TGTGCCAGCAGCCCCACAGGGGCCACCGGGGAGCTGTTTTTT
TRBD2	.	TRBV4-2	TRBJ2-3	CASSHEAGGTDTQYF	TGTGCCAGCAGCCACGAAGCGGGGGGCACAGATACGCAGTATTTT
TRBD1	.	TRBV5-1	TRBJ2-5	CASARDSPNQETQYF	TGCGCCAGTGCTAGGGACAGTCCCAACCAAGAGACCCAGTACTTC
TRBD2	few	TRBV20-1	TRBJ2-4	CSARRAGGGFAKNIQYF	TGCAGTGCTAGGAGGGCGGGCGGGGGGTTCGCCAAAAACATTCAGTACTTC
TRBD2	few	TRBV15	TRBJ2-1	CATSILAGGHNEQFF	TGTGCCACCAGCATACTAGCGGGGGGCCATAATGAGCAGTTCTTC
.	.	TRBV7-9	TRBJ1-5	CASSLFPGVGINNQPQHF	TGTGCCAGCAGCTTATTTCCGGGTGTAGGTATAAACAATCAGCCCCAGCATTTT
.	.	TRBV10-3	TRBJ2-1	CAISEGGNEQFF	TGTGCCATCAGTGAGGGAGGGAATGAGCAGTTCTTC
TRBD2	.	TRBV7-2	TRBJ2-5	CASSLASGRALETQYF	TGTGCCAGCAGCTTAGCCAGCGGGAGGGCCTTGGAGACCCAGTACTTC
.	.	TRBV4-3	TRBJ1-2	CASSQEIGTYGYTF	TGCGCCAGCAGCCAAGAAATAGGGACCTATGGCTACACCTTC
.	.	TRBV5-1	TRBJ1-6	CASSLDGRQDNSPLHF	TGCGCCAGCAGCTTGGATGGACGGCAAGATAATTCACCCCTCCACTTT
TRBD1	few	TRBV27	TRBJ2-7	CASSFLFSGGLEQYF	TGTGCCAGCAGTTTTTTGTTTTCAGGGGGCCTCGAGCAGTACTTC
.	.	TRBV20-1	TRBJ2-7	CSALGRLGEQYF	TGCAGTGCTCTAGGACGCCTGGGCGAGCAGTACTTC
TRBD2	few	TRBV7-2	TRBJ2-7	CASSLGGRTYEQYF	TGTGCCAGCAGCTTAGGCGGGAGGACATACGAGCAGTACTTC
TRBD1	.	TRBV24-1	TRBJ2-7	CATSDRGPEQYF	TGTGCCACCAGTGACAGGGGGCCCGAGCAGTACTTC
TRBD1	.	TRBV6-2/TRBV6-3	TRBJ1-1	CASRPTGTGIWNTEAFF	TGTGCCAGCAGACCGACCGGGACAGGCATTTGGAACACTGAAGCTTTCTTT
TRBD2	.	TRBV25-1	TRBJ2-3	CASSPTSLGGTDTQYF	TGTGCCAGCAGCCCGACTAGCCTAGGGGGCACAGATACGCAGTATTTT
.	.	TRBV9	TRBJ2-3	CASSAPVTAASTDTQYF	TGTGCCAGCAGCGCGCCCGTGACCGCCGCAAGCACAGATACGCAGTATTTT